Here is one T cell receptor beta chain with its context. What this receptor recognizes is not known. Per-base qualities were not stored, and no clone one base away is much larger. This entry is derived from a study of T-cell reconstitution after alpha-beta-depleted transplantation in children (dated by TCRdb to the mid-2010s). About the investigation overall: Using TCR repertoire profiling, the study quantitatively followed how T-cell immune reconstitution unfolded in children after TCRalphabeta/CD19-depleted allogeneic hematopoietic cell transplantation. What the research found in general, with its limitations: Over the following months the frequencies of hyperexpanded clones went down, and after one year T-cell counts and TCRbeta diversity were mostly credited to newly produced T cells. Apparently early alphabetaT-cell count recovery about two months after transplant reportedly relied on only several hundred rapidly expanded clones derived from non-depleted graft cells. In some patients, the high TCRbeta diversity seen at day 60 was put down to recipient T cells and intrathymic progenitors that had survived conditioning.

Library method: PCR. The sequencing machine was an Illumina HiSeq 2500. TCR libraries were prepared with molecular barcoding, using unique molecular identifiers to normalize TCRbeta repertoire quantification. TCRdb applied fastp at Q25 and MiXCR to the public reads, then kept only in-frame beta chains. Rows with one shared CDR3 protein collapse into an entry with the most common genes and DNA. The sample table shows about 97,000 distinct CDR3 sequences, and about 6.8% are seen once. The ten largest clonotypes hold over 15% of the sample. V lost 7 bases and J lost 1 base; the stretch between them is 16 bases long. CDR1 and CDR2, per the germline V gene (reference sequence), are SGHKS and YYEKEE. The CDR3 starts with the cysteine, ends with the phenylalanine, and has 15 residues. Only the CDR3 region is kept as DNA, spanning 45 bases read in frame from base 1. This sample's treatment or condition label indicates: allogeneic hematopoietic cell transplantation with graft depleted of TCRalphabeta T cells and CD19 B cells. TCRalphabeta/CD19-depleted allogeneic hematopoietic cell grafts were given to the transplant recipients, all of whom were children.

The source material was PBMCs, sampled before TCRalphabeta/CD19-depleted stem cell transplant. The chain is made from TRBV5-5 and TRBJ2-3; the D gene is perhaps TRBD1 or TRBD2, each of them matching over 5 bases. The sequence was collected from a boy aged 2-15 years with acute lymphoblastic leukemia, due to receive a stem cell transplant. The DNA reads as follows: TGTGCCAGCGTATCAGGGACCGCGGGCACAGATACGCAGTATTTT. This translates into CASVSGTAGTDTQYF. When the CDR3 is completed using the reference TRBV5-5 and TRBJ2-3 genes on either side, the full variable domain is DAGVTQSPTHLIKTRGQQVTLRCSPISGHKSVSWYQQVLGQGPQFIFQYYEKEERGRGNFPDRFSARQFPNYSSELNVNALLLGDSALYLCASVSGTAGTDTQYFGPGTRLTVL.